This TCR beta chain comes out of a study of read filtering for tumor transcriptome and immune sequencing. This clonotype was detected many times. V lost 5 bases and J 10 bases, leaving 15 bases between the germline ends. The CDR3 length is 14 residues. Molecular barcoded adaptors covering alpha/delta and beta/gamma chains were used on approximately 400 ng RNA. TCRdb reprocessed the reads with MiXCR, giving one entry per CDR3 protein. The sample lists 30,000 to 45,000 distinct CDR3 sequences, roughly 13% occurring once. This clonotype originated in a donor aged 40 or older with multiple myeloma. The V gene is TRBV12-3 or TRBV12-4, the J gene TRBJ1-6, with D possibly being TRBD1 (6 bases). Sequencing input: a population of CD138-negative cells sorted from bone marrow. The CDR3 protein is CASSPVLGGSPLHF. DNA of the CDR3: TGTGCCAGCAGTCCGGTGTTGGGGGGCTCACCCCTCCACTTT.